A single TCR beta chain is shown here with its context. Looked up from germline, CDR1 is MRHNA and CDR2 is SNTAGT. The CDR3 has 13 residues. Trimming removed 3 bases at V and 6 bases at J, with 12 bases between. These data are taken from a study of blood T cell repertoires in COVID-19. At the level of the study: Sites in the United States, Italy and Spain provided acute and convalescent COVID-19 samples. Sample material is recorded as cDNA or gDNA derived from T cells, B-cell-depleted T cells, or PBMCs.

Original processing notes: From reference gene primer amplification, estimates of nucleated cell counts were derived. Only in-frame clones appear in the TCRdb table, and some are missing; sequencing was by immunoSEQ multiplex PCR. V and J calls and clone size are those listed in that table; D and trimming were worked out from the DNA. The repertoire holds about 74,000 clones, 80% to 85% seen once, with 7.5% to 10% in the top ten. The sequenced material came from peripheral blood. V usage is TRBV6-4 and J usage is TRBJ2-7, with no clear D. The source of this sequence is a man aged 50 to 59 with active COVID-19. CDR3: CASSEDQVPEQYF. CDR3 nucleotide sequence: TGTGCCAGCAGTGAGGATCAGGTGCCCGAGCAGTACTTC.